This entry lists 7 T cell receptor beta chains sequenced from one sample in a study of shared T cell receptors in the human thymus. Profiled with immunoSEQ multiplex PCR; TCRdb holds only in-frame clones, not every one. The profile shows under 700,000 clones, about four fifths of them singletons. This sample also belongs to another study, concerning human thymus T cells.

Input material: thymocytes. These receptors were taken from a boy under two years old with a congenital heart defect.

This chain connects TRBV5-8 to TRBJ2-7, with D possibly being TRBD1 (6 bases). In germline, CDR1 is SGHTS, CDR2 YDEGEE. The CDR3 covers 13 residues. The V end was cut by 3 bases, the J end by 4 bases, with 11 bases between. The CDR3 region has the DNA TGTGCCAGCAGCTGCCAGGGGTGGTACGAGCAGTACTTC. Residues: CASSCQGWYEQYF. Combining the CDR3 with reference TRBV5-8 and TRBJ2-7 gives the whole variable domain EAGVTQSPTHLIKTRGQQATLRCSPISGHTSVYWYQQALGLGLQFLLWYDEGEERNRGNFPPRFSGRQFPNYSSELNVNALELEDSALYLCASSCQGWYEQYFGPGTRLTVT.

The chain has TRBV6-5 and TRBJ1-5, with 7 bases identical to TRBD1. The CDR3 consists of 15 residues. V lost 2 bases to trimming and J lost 2 bases; unmatched junction nucleotides: 3. Per germline, CDR1 MNHEY and CDR2 SVGAGI. The CDR3: CASSYDGTGNQPQHF. CDR3 coding DNA: TGTGCCAGCAGTTACGACGGGACAGGCAATCAGCCCCAGCATTTT.

The chain joins TRBV4-3 to TRBJ1-2; 7 nucleotides align to TRBD1. V was pared by 4 bases and J by 0 bases, with 5 bases of the junction left unmatched. CDR1 LGHNA and CDR2 YSLEER come from the germline V gene. This CDR3 comprises 15 residues. CDR3 sequence (DNA): TGCGCCAGCAGCCCCCGGACAGGAGCTAACTATGGCTACACCTTC. Its protein is CASSPRTGANYGYTF.

The CDR3 sequence is CASSQAPIAGGPDTGELFF. The CDR3 DNA is TGTGCCAGCAGCCAAGCCCCCATAGCGGGAGGGCCGGACACCGGGGAGCTGTTTTTT. V usage is TRBV4-2 and J usage is TRBJ2-2; the match to TRBD2 covers 11 bases. The ends lost 1 base at V and 3 bases at J; junction bases unmatched: 10. This CDR3 has 19 residues. In germline, CDR1 is LGHNA, CDR2 YNFKEQ.

The CDR3 DNA sequence: TGCGCCACCCGCCAGGGGGCGCTTAGACAGCAGTACTTC. Translating it yields CATRQGALRQQYF. The rearrangement joins TRBV5-1 to TRBJ2-7; TRBD1 agrees at 8 bases. The CDR3 is 13 amino acids. Germline CDR1 SGHRS, CDR2 YFSETQ. V lost 9 bases to trimming and J lost 8 bases; unmatched junction nucleotides: 13.

V usage is TRBV27 and J usage is TRBJ1-5, with a possible D match to TRBD1 (5 bases). The V gene's germline CDR1 is MNHEY and CDR2 SMNVEV (reference sequence). The CDR3 runs to 14 residues. Trimming pared 3 bases from V and 7 bases from J, leaving 13 bases between. The CDR3 reads CASSFFGRDQPQHF. CDR3 nucleotides: TGTGCCAGCAGTTTCTTCGGGAGGGACCAGCCCCAGCATTTT.

The rearrangement uses TRBV27 and TRBJ2-3; 9 bases line up with TRBD2. This CDR3 region has 18 residues. Trimming at V came to 4 bases and at J to 3 bases, leaving 14 bases not matched to a gene. Germline V gene data show CDR1 as MNHEY and CDR2 as SMNVEV (reference sequence). The CDR3 here is CASSSSGIRFAWTDTQYF. As DNA, the CDR3 is TGTGCCAGCAGTTCTAGCGGGATACGGTTCGCATGGACAGATACGCAGTATTTT.